This T cell receptor (beta chain) emerged from a study of blood T cells in healthy people across ages. Each donor's blood draw was 7.5 to 10 milliliters of peripheral blood. Using a J-beta primer mix together with a sample-barcoded 5' primer, a second PCR was run for roughly 6 to 11 cycles. Each cDNA was tagged by a template-switch adaptor containing 12 random nucleotides. TCRdb redid the calling of the 5' RACE reads with MiXCR, one entry per CDR3 protein. The table shows 1.5 million to 1.8 million distinct CDR3 sequences, with approximately 42% occurring only once. Germline V gene data show CDR1 as DFQATT and CDR2 as SNEGSKA (reference sequence). The V segment lost 3 bases and the J segment 7 bases; nucleotides outside the gene matches: 7. CDR3 length: 13 residues.

The sequence was obtained from a woman aged 18-29 years in good health. The chain joins TRBV20-1 to TRBJ1-2; 8 bases are a match to TRBD1. Sequencing used blood. CDR3 region: CSASLDRVGGYTF. CDR3 coding DNA: TGCAGTGCTAGTTTGGACAGGGTGGGTGGCTACACCTTC.